The 7 T cell receptor beta chains below were found in one sample sequenced in a study of blood T cell repertoires in COVID-19. This table comes from immunoSEQ multiplex PCR, and its TCRdb copy is limited to in-frame clones, with some not included. This table holds about 180,000 clones, 85% found once. Sequenced: peripheral blood. These TCRs come from a person aged 70 to 85 with COVID-19, enrolled during active disease.

This clone came up a few times. The rearrangement uses TRBV18 and TRBJ1-6; TRBD1 might be the D (5 bases). The CDR3 loop spans 13 amino acids. Germline CDR1 and CDR2: KGHSH and LQKENI. Trimming took 5 bases from V and 5 from J, leaving 7 bases between them. CDR3: CASSKTDNSPLHF. CDR3 in DNA: TGTGCCAGCTCAAAGACAGATAATTCACCCCTCCACTTT.

The chain employs TRBV18 and TRBJ2-3, with TRBD1 matching over 7 bases. Germline CDR1 and CDR2: KGHSH and LQKENI. The CDR3 runs 13 residues. Unmatched junction bases numbered 6, after V lost 2 bases and J lost 10 bases. CDR3 residues: CASSPGDRAPQYF. CDR3 DNA: TGTGCCAGCTCACCAGGAGACAGGGCCCCGCAGTATTTT.

This chain connects TRBV5-1 to TRBJ2-7; 8 nucleotides align to TRBD1. CDR1 and CDR2 from the germline V gene are SGHRS and YFSETQ. Trimming took 0 bases from V and 6 from J; bases not matched to a gene: 8. The CDR3 covers 15 residues. DNA for the CDR3: TGCGCCAGCAGCTTGGAGCAGGTGACAGGGGTCGAGCAGTACTTC. Protein product: CASSLEQVTGVEQYF.

This clone has just one count. The J gene is TRBJ2-2, the V gene TRBV15, with D possibly matching TRBD2 (5 bases). The germline gives CDR1 LNHNV, CDR2 YYDKDF (reference sequence). This CDR3 has 14 amino acids. V lost 0 bases to trimming and J lost 8 bases, with 10 bases between them. CDR3 residues: CATSRDGLAGELFF. CDR3 in DNA: TGTGCCACCAGCAGAGATGGCTTAGCGGGGGAGCTGTTTTTT.

This sequence joins TRBV27 and TRBJ2-1; 10 positions agree with TRBD1. The CDR3 covers 15 residues. Trimming took 5 bases from V and 3 from J; bases not matched to a gene: 4. CDR1 is MNHEY, CDR2 SMNVEV, per germline (reference sequence). The CDR3 coding sequence is TGTGCCAGCAGTCGGGACAGGGGAAACTACAATGAGCAGTTCTTC. This sequence encodes CASSRDRGNYNEQFF.

The chain carries TRBV7-8 and TRBJ1-2; D uncertain. The CDR3 length is 13 residues. V was cut by 1 base and J by 2 bases, with 5 bases left in between. Germline CDR1 SGHVS, CDR2 FQNEAQ. The CDR3 loop reads CASSLEPNYGYTF. CDR3 DNA: TGTGCCAGCAGCTTAGAGCCGAACTATGGCTACACCTTC.

The rearrangement uses TRBV18 and TRBJ2-1, with 13 bases that match TRBD2. V lost 3 bases to trimming and J lost 3 bases; unmatched junction nucleotides: 11. Germline V gene sequence: CDR1 KGHSH, CDR2 LQKENI. This CDR3 comprises 19 residues. The CDR3 sequence is CASSPTLTSGRLNYNEQFF. The DNA for the CDR3 is TGTGCCAGCTCACCGACCCTGACTAGCGGGAGGCTGAACTACAATGAGCAGTTCTTC.